This T cell receptor beta chain was obtained from a study of blood T cells in healthy people across ages. As regards this clonotype: Its specificity is not known.

The V gene end was trimmed by 6 bases and the J gene end by 5 bases; junction bases not matched to a gene: 8. Germline V lookup: CDR1 MNHEY, CDR2 SVGAGI. CDR3 length: 14 amino acids. Findings and caveats of the study: More naive CD4+ cells and higher diversity were found in long-lived than in aged donors. Significant beta diversity loss was already apparent by age around 36, declining roughly linearly. Researchers said unsorted PBMCs prevented a conclusive naive versus antigen-experienced comparison.

Sample-barcoded 5' priming and a J-beta primer mix drove a second PCR of 7 to 11 cycles. TCRdb re-called the 5' RACE reads with MiXCR, one entry per CDR3 protein. The profile covers around 700,000 distinct CDR3 sequences, with 25% appearing a single time and 8% to 10% taken by the ten largest. The same sample was also used in a study of T cells of mothers and their children. Turning to that study: Whatever RNA was extracted went entirely into cDNA synthesis, at about 1.6 ug per 15 ul.

The clonotype was recovered from a boy between 10 and 17 years old in good health. V and J are TRBV6-5 and TRBJ1-1; 8 nucleotides line up with TRBD1. Material for sequencing was blood. The CDR3 protein is CASRDDRGTTEAFF. DNA of the CDR3: TGTGCCAGCAGAGACGACAGGGGTACGACTGAAGCTTTCTTT.